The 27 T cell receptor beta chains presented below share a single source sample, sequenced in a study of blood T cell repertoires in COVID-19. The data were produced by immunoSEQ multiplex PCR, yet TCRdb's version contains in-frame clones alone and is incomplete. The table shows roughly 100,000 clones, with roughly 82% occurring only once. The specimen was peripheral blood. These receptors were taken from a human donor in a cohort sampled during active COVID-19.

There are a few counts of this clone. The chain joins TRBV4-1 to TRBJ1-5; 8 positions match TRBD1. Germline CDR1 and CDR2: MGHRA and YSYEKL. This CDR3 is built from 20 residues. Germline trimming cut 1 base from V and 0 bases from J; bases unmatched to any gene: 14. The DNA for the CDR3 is TGCGCCAGCAGCCAAGGATACAGGGGGTTCTCCTCTCGTAGCAATCAGCCCCAGCATTTT. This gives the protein CASSQGYRGFSSRSNQPQHF.

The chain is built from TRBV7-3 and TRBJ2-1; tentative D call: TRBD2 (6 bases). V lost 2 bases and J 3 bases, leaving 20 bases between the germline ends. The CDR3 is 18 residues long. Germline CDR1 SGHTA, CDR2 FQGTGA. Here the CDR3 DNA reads TGTGCCAGCAGCTTACAGGCGGGGCGGGACTCATTCTACAATGAGCAGTTCTTC. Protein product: CASSLQAGRDSFYNEQFF.

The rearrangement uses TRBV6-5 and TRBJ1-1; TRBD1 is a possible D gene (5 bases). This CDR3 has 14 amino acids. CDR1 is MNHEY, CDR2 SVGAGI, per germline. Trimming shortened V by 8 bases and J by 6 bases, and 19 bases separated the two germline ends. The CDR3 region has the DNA TGTGCCAGCGGAAAGGGGTCGGAAAGTCCTGAAGCTTTCTTT. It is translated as CASGKGSESPEAFF.

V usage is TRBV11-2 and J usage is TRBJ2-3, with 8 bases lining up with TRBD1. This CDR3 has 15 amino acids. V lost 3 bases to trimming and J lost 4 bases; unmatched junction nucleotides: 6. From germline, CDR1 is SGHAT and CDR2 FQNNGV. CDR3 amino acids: CASSFHGQGPDTQYF. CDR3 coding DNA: TGTGCCAGCAGCTTCCATGGACAGGGCCCAGATACGCAGTATTTT.

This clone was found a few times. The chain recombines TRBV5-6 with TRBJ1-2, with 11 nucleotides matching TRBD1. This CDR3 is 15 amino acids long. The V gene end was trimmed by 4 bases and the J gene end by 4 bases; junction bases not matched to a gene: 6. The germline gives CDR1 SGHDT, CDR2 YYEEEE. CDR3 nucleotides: TGTGCCAGCAGCGCGGACAGGGGGCAAGGCTATGGCTACACCTTC. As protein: CASSADRGQGYGYTF.

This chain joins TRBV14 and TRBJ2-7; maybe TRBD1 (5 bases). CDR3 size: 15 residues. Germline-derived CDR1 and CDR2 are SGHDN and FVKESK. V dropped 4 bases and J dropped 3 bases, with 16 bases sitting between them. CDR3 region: CASSPLGHHFYEQYF. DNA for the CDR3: TGTGCCAGCAGCCCCTTGGGGCACCACTTCTACGAGCAGTACTTC.

CDR3 sequence reads: CASSPSLLTNYGYTF. DNA for the CDR3: TGTGCCAGCAGCCCTTCTCTTTTGACAAACTATGGCTACACCTTC. J is TRBJ1-2 and V is TRBV7-3; D remains ambiguous. CDR3 length: 15 amino acids. Germline loops: CDR1 SGHTA, CDR2 FQGTGA. The V gene lost 5 bases and the J gene lost 2 bases, with 15 bases spanning the gap.

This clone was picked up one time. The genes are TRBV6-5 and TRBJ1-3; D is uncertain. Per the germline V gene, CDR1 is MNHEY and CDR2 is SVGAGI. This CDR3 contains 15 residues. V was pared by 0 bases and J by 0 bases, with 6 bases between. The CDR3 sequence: CASSYSRDSGNTIYF. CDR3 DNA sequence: TGTGCCAGCAGTTACTCGAGGGACTCTGGAAACACCATATATTTT.

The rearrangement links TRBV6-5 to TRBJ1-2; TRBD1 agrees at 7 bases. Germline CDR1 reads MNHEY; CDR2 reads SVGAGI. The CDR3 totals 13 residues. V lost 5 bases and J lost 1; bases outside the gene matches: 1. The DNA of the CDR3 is TGTGCCAGCAGTCGGGACAGTAACTATGGCTACACCTTC. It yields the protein CASSRDSNYGYTF.

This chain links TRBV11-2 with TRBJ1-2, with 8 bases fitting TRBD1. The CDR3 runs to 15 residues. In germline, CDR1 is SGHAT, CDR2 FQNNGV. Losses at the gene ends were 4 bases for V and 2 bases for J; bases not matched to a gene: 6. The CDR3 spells CASSSPQGVNYGYTF. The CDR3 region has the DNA TGTGCCAGCAGCTCGCCACAGGGGGTAAACTATGGCTACACCTTC.

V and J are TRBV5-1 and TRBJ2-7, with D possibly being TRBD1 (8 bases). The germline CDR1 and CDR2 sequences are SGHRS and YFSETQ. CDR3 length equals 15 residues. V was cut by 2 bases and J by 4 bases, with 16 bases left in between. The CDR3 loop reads CASSLQGGIGYEQYF. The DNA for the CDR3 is TGCGCCAGCAGCTTACAGGGGGGGATAGGGTACGAGCAGTACTTC.

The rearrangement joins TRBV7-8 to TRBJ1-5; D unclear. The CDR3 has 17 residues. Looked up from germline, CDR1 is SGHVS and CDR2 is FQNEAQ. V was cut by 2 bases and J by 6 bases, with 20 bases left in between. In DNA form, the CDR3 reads TGTGCCAGCAGCTTACAGGTGCGGGGAGTTTCTGGTCAGCCCCAGCATTTT. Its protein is CASSLQVRGVSGQPQHF. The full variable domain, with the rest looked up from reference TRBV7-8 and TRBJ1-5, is GAGVSQSPRYKVAKRGQDVALRCDPISGHVSLFWYQQALGQGPEFLTYFQNEAQLDKSGLPSDRFFAERPEGSVSTLKIQRTQQEDSAVYLCASSLQVRGVSGQPQHFGDGTRLSIL.

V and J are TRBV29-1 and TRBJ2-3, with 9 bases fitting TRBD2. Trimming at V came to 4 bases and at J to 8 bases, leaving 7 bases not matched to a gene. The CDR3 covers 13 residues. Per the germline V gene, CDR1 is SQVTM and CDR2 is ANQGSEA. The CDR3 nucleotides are TGCAGCGTTGGGGCGGGGGGGCCCGCTACGCAGTATTTT. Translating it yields CSVGAGGPATQYF.

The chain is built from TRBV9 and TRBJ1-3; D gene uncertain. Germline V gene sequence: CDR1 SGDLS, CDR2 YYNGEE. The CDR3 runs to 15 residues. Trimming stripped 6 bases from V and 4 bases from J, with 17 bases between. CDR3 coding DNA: TGTGCCAGCAACCAAAACCCGGGAGCAGGAAACACCATATATTTT. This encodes CASNQNPGAGNTIYF.

For the CDR3, the DNA is TGTGCCAGCAGCCAAGTCGGGGGGGAGCTGTTTTTT. As protein: CASSQVGGELFF. The chain carries TRBV3-1 (or the pseudogene TRBV3-2) and TRBJ2-2; the D is unclear. The germline V gene encodes CDR1 LGHDT and CDR2 YNNKEL (reference sequence). The CDR3 loop spans 12 amino acids. The ends were cut back, 1 base at V and 8 bases at J, with 5 bases in the middle.

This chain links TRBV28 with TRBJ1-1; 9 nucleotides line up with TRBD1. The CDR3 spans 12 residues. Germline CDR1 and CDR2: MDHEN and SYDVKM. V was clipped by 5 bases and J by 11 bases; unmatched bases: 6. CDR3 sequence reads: CASSAGQGRAFF. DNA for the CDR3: TGTGCCAGCAGTGCTGGACAGGGGAGGGCTTTCTTT.

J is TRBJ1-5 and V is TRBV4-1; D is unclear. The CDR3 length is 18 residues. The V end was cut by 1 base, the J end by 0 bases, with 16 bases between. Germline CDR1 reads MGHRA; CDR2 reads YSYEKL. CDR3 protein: CASSQGLRREHSNQPQHF. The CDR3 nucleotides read TGCGCCAGCAGCCAAGGACTGAGGCGTGAACATAGCAATCAGCCCCAGCATTTT.

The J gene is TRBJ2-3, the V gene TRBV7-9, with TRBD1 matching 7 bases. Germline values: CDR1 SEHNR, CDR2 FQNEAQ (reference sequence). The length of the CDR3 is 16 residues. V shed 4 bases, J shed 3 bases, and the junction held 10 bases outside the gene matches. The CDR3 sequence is CASSSRDRDWTDTQYF. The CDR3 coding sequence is TGTGCCAGCAGCTCAAGAGACAGGGATTGGACAGATACGCAGTATTTT.

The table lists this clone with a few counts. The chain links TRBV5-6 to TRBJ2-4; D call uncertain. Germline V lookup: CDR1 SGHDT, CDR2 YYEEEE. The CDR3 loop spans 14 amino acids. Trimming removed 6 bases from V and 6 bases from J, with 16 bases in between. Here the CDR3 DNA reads TGTGCCAGCACCCCTAAAAAAGACTCAAACATTCAGTACTTC. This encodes CASTPKKDSNIQYF.

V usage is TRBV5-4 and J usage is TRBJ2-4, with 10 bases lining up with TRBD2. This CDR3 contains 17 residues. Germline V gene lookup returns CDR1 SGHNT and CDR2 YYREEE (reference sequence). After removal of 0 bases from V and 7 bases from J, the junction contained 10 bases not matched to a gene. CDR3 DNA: TGTGCCAGCAGCTTGGTAGCAGCGGGGGGGCCGGGGAACATTCAGTACTTC. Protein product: CASSLVAAGGPGNIQYF.

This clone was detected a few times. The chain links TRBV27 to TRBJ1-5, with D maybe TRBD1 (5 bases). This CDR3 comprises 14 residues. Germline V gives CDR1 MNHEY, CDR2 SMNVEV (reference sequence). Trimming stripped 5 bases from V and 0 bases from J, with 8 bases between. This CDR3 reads CASSQGYSNQPQHF. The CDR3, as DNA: TGTGCCAGCAGTCAGGGATATAGCAATCAGCCCCAGCATTTT.

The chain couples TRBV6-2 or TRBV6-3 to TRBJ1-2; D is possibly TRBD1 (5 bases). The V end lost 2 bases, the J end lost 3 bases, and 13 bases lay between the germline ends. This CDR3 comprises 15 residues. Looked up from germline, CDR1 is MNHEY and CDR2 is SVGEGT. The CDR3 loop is CASSYLQGPYYGYTF. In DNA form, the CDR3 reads TGTGCCAGCAGTTACCTGCAGGGCCCTTACTATGGCTACACCTTC.

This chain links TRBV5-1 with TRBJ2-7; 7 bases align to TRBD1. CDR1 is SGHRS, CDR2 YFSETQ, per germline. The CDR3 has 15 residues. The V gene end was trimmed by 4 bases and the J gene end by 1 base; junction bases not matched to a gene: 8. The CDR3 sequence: CASSRRTGISYEQYF. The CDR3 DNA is TGCGCCAGCAGCCGACGGACAGGAATTTCCTACGAGCAGTACTTC.

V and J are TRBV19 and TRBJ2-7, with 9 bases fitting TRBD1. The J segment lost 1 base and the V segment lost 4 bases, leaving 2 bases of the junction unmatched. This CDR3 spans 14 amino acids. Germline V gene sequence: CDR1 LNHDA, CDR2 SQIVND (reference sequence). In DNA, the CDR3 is TGTGCCAGTAGTACCGGGACAGGGTCCTACGAGCAGTACTTC. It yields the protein CASSTGTGSYEQYF.

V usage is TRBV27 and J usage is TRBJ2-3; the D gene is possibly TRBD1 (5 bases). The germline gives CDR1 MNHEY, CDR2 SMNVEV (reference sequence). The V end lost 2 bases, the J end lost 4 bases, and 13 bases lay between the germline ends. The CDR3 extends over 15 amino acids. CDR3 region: CASSLRGLGPDTQYF. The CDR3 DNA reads TGTGCCAGCAGTTTAAGGGGTTTGGGGCCAGATACGCAGTATTTT.

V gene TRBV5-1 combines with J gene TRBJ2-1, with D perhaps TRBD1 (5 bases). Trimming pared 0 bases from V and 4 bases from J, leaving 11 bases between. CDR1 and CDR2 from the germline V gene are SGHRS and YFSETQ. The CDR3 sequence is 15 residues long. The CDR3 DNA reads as TGCGCCAGCAGCTTGGATGACAGAGCTTACAATGAGCAGTTCTTC. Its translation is CASSLDDRAYNEQFF.

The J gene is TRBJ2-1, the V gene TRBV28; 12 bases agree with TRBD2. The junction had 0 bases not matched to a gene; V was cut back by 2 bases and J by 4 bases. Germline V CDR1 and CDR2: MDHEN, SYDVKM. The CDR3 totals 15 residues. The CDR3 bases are TGTGCCAGCAGTTTAACTAGCGGGGGGTACAATGAGCAGTTCTTC. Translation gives CASSLTSGGYNEQFF.